This TCR beta chain came from a study of T-cell reconstitution after alpha-beta-depleted transplantation in children. The library targeted TCRbeta and was prepared with unique molecular identifiers. TCRdb redid the calling of the PCR reads with MiXCR, one entry per CDR3 protein. This sample has about 600,000 distinct CDR3 sequences, with about 10% found just once. This CDR3 is 15 amino acids long. The V segment lost 5 bases and the J segment 0 bases; nucleotides outside the gene matches: 6. CDR1 and CDR2 from the germline V gene are SNHLY and FYNNEI. This clonotype has only a few counts. The receptor's source is a human donor who donated a stem cell graft to a child with acute myeloid leukemia. This chain uses TRBV2 with TRBJ1-1, with TRBD1 matching over 7 bases. The sequencing here drew on PBMCs from the stem cell graft donor, taken from the stem cell graft. The CDR3 spells CASSKDRRVNTEAFF. The CDR3 DNA is TGTGCCAGCAGTAAGGACAGGAGAGTGAACACTGAAGCTTTCTTT.